This TCR beta chain was captured by sequencing in a study of cytomegalovirus exposure and HLA in healthy donors. The trim removed 6 bases at V and 1 base at J, leaving 2 bases unmatched. Germline-derived CDR1 and CDR2 are MNHNS and SASEGT. The CDR3 is 13 residues long. Vbeta (60) and Jbeta (13) primers were used in the PCR. Clones were sequenced by immunoSEQ multiplex PCR, and TCRdb holds only the in-frame ones, with some missing. The sample includes roughly 140,000 clones, 79% of them seen just once. This chain links TRBV6-1 with TRBJ2-7, with TRBD1 matching over 8 bases. Sequenced material: PBMCs. This sequence originates from a woman aged 35 to 49 in good health and CMV-seropositive. The CDR3 sequence is CASRRTGSYEQYF. CDR3 nucleotide sequence: TGTGCCAGCAGAAGGACAGGGTCCTACGAGCAGTACTTC.